The sample holds a few counts of the clone carrying this T cell receptor (beta chain). Its antigen is unknown. This specimen belongs to a study of T cells in Graves' hyperthyroidism and ophthalmopathy. The J segment lost 5 bases and the V segment lost 7 bases, leaving 8 bases of the junction unmatched. CDR3 length: 15 amino acids. Germline CDR1 is MNHNS and CDR2 is SASEGT. Pregnant or lactating patients were excluded, as were those with uncontrolled infection or other autoimmune disease. Findings of the study overall: Also found in blood were most expanded thyroid clonotypes above 0.001. Separation of ophthalmopathy from stable hyperthyroidism was achieved by a 13 V-J model.

TCR beta CDR3 regions were amplified from RNA. An initial round of RT-PCR targeting the TCR CDR3 relied on the HTBI primer set. TCRdb reanalysed the multiplex PCR reads using MiXCR and keeps one entry per CDR3 protein. The sample carries about 600,000 distinct CDR3 sequences, about a sixth recorded once. The sample comprised blood. The chain employs TRBV6-1 and TRBJ2-5, with TRBD2 matching 12 bases. The sequence came from a woman aged 35 to 49 with Graves' ophthalmopathy. The CDR3 DNA sequence: TGTGCCAGCAACGTACTAGCGGGAGGCTTGGAGACCCAGTACTTC. As protein: CASNVLAGGLETQYF.